This T cell receptor (beta chain) derives from a study of cytomegalovirus exposure and HLA in healthy donors. Whole-study context: The same platform was used for the roughly 120 validation repertoires and the roughly 670 first-cohort repertoires, a later analysis reported.

CDR1 is SGDLS, CDR2 YYNGEE, per germline. V lost 3 bases to trimming and J lost 2 bases; unmatched junction nucleotides: 8. CDR3 length equals 15 residues. The table came from immunoSEQ multiplex PCR; TCRdb's copy has only in-frame clones and leaves some out. This sample has 150,000 to 200,000 clones; around nine tenths occur once, and the top ten carry about 7.7%. Regarding this clone: Its antigen is unidentified.

Points from the study as a whole: Across donors, most TCRs were seen rarely, yet some public ones were widespread. The study flagged about 160 TCR beta chains as cytomegalovirus-associated.

The TCR comes from a man under 40 in good health and CMV-seropositive. Sequencing was done on a sample of PBMCs. V gene TRBV9 combines with J gene TRBJ2-7, with 7 nucleotides matching TRBD1. CDR3 nucleotides: TGTGCCAGCAGCGCCCGGGACAGTGGACCCTACGAGCAGTACTTC. Protein product: CASSARDSGPYEQYF.